The 21 T cell receptor beta chains reported below all come from one sample, sequenced in a study of tumor-infiltrating lymphocytes in primary liver carcinoma. Co-extraction of RNA and DNA was performed on about 18-33 mg of unsorted bulk tissue. The authors made TCR beta cDNA from about 500 ng total RNA with a constant-region primer. Nested multiplex PCR, run for three rounds with slightly modified ARM-PCR, yielded TCR beta libraries. Investigators reported that the first two PCR rounds, at around 9 cycles each, used TRBV1-TRBV30 forward primers with a C-beta reverse primer. MiXCR was run by TCRdb on the multiplex PCR reads, yielding one entry per CDR3 protein. The sample has roughly 80,000 distinct CDR3 sequences, over 60% seen once. The sequenced sample consisted of liver tumor tissue from sampling region 1. The subset: tumor region T1, superior pole. The receptors originated from a man aged 40-55 years with primary liver carcinoma and hepatitis B virus infection.

The chain couples TRBV29-1 to TRBJ2-3, with TRBD2 matching over 9 bases. In germline, CDR1 is SQVTM, CDR2 ANQGSEA. CDR3 length: 15 amino acids. Trimming at V came to 8 bases and at J to 2 bases, leaving 11 bases not matched to a gene. CDR3 DNA sequence: TGCAGCATTGTACTGGCTAGCGGGAACACAGATACGCAGTATTTT. Its translation: CSIVLASGNTDTQYF.

A remark on this clonotype: This sequence may be a read error, since a much larger clone differs from it by one base. The chain couples TRBV28 to TRBJ1-2; TRBD1 aligns across 7 bases. Per germline, CDR1 MDHEN and CDR2 SYDVKM. The CDR3 is 15 residues long. Losses at the gene ends were 5 bases for V and 4 bases for J; bases not matched to a gene: 10. This chain's CDR3 is CASSLPPGQSYGYTF. DNA of the CDR3: TGTGCCAGCAGTCTCCCCCCGGGACAGAGCTATGGCTACACCTTC.

This clonotype has just a few counts. The chain couples TRBV11-3 to TRBJ2-7, with D uncertain. The germline gives CDR1 SGHNT, CDR2 YENEEA. The length of the CDR3 is 13 residues. The V and J ends lost 3 bases and 4 bases respectively, with 10 bases between them. CDR3 nucleotide sequence: TGTGCCAGCAGCTTCTCGCTCGAGTACGAGCAGTACTTC. Translated, it gives CASSFSLEYEQYF. Supplemented by reference TRBV11-3 and TRBJ2-7, the full variable domain reads EAGVVQSPRYKIIEKKQPVAFWCNPISGHNTLYWYLQNLGQGPELLIRYENEEAVDDSQLPKDRFSAERLKGVDSTLKIQPAELGDSAVYLCASSFSLEYEQYFGPGTRLTVT.

V usage is TRBV12-3 or TRBV12-4 and J usage is TRBJ2-1, with D tentatively TRBD2 (6 bases). Trimming took off 6 bases at V and 10 bases at J, with 19 bases between the two ends. CDR3 length: 14 amino acids. This CDR3 reads CASSPRLDVEEQFF. In nucleotides, the CDR3 is TGTGCCAGCAGCCCCAGACTAGATGTCGAAGAGCAGTTCTTC.

Points on this clonotype: The limits of the CDR3 on the DNA are not certain, so only TCRdb's listed CDR3 is given. The V gene is TRBV11-2, the J gene TRBJ1-1; the listed D gene, TRBD1, was not tested against the DNA. Inclusive of both ends, the CDR3 amounts to 17 amino acids. Germline CDR1 is SGHAT and CDR2 is FQNNGV. CDR3 protein: CASSRMGGQGFGTGALF.

About this clonotype itself: A much larger clone sits a single nucleotide away, making a read error possible. Without the conserved terminal phenylalanine or tryptophan, this CDR3 likely stems from a read error. J is TRBJ1-1 and V is TRBV28; D is unresolved. CDR3 length equals 11 residues. Germline V gives CDR1 MDHEN, CDR2 SYDVKM. The V gene lost 6 bases and the J gene lost 1 base, with 3 bases spanning the gap. The CDR3 here is CASRGNTEAFY. The DNA of the CDR3 is TGTGCCAGCAGGGGGAACACTGAAGCTTTCTAT.

The gene calls are TRBV11-2 and TRBJ2-3, with TRBD1 matching 9 bases. V shed 11 bases and J 5 bases; nucleotides not matched to a gene: 11. The germline gives CDR1 SGHAT, CDR2 FQNNGV. This CDR3 spans 14 amino acids. This CDR3 is CADSFDRGIDTQYF. The CDR3 DNA reads TGTGCCGACAGCTTCGACAGGGGGATAGATACGCAGTATTTT.

This clonotype was detected ten times or more. The J gene is TRBJ1-1, the V gene TRBV6-5; unclear D gene. Germline V gene sequence: CDR1 MNHEY, CDR2 SVGAGI. The CDR3 contains 14 residues. V was trimmed by 5 bases and J by 4 bases, leaving 14 bases between them. CDR3 coding DNA: TGTGCCAGCAGTCCCCCGGGAGGAGGCACTGAAGCTTTCTTT. Protein: CASSPPGGGTEAFF.

In its sample, this clonotype was seen once. One end of the junction does not line up with germline, which may come from a read error. The CDR3 coding sequence is TGTGACAGCGGCTTAGATCTTGGGACAGGGGCAAGCAATACGCAGTATTTT. As protein: CDSGLDLGTGASNTQYF. The J gene is TRBJ2-3, the V gene TRBV11-2; 10 bases align to TRBD1. CDR3 length equals 17 residues. Germline V gene lookup returns CDR1 SGHAT and CDR2 FQNNGV.

V usage is TRBV10-3 and J usage is TRBJ2-5; 9 bases are shared with TRBD1. CDR1 and CDR2 from the germline V gene are ENHRY and SYGVKD. The CDR3 extends over 14 amino acids. CDR3 residues: CVTKGQGPRETQYF. The CDR3 coding sequence is TGTGTCACCAAGGGACAGGGACCCCGAGAGACCCAGTACTTC.

This clonotype appeared many times. The rearrangement joins TRBV29-1 to TRBJ1-3; D is undetermined. There are 14 residues in the CDR3. The V and J ends lost 5 bases and 0 bases respectively, with 11 bases between them. CDR1 and CDR2 from the germline V gene are SQVTM and ANQGSEA. CDR3 DNA: TGCAGCGTTTCCGACACTAACTCTGGAAACACCATATATTTT. This gives the protein CSVSDTNSGNTIYF. Based on the CDR3 plus reference TRBV29-1 and TRBJ1-3, the full variable domain is SAVISQKPSRDICQRGTSLTIQCQVDSQVTMMFWYRQQPGQSLTLIATANQGSEATYESGFVIDKFPISRPNLTFSTLTVSNMSPEDSSIYLCSVSDTNSGNTIYFGEGSWLTVV.

This chain uses TRBV29-1 with TRBJ2-5, with D unresolved. Germline-derived CDR1 and CDR2 are SQVTM and ANQGSEA. This CDR3 contains 13 residues. V was shortened by 8 bases and J by 5 bases, with 18 bases between the two germline ends. CDR3 protein: CSIGEKAAETQYF. The CDR3 region has the DNA TGCAGCATTGGTGAGAAGGCCGCTGAGACCCAGTACTTC. Full variable domain (missing parts from reference TRBV29-1 and TRBJ2-5): SAVISQKPSRDICQRGTSLTIQCQVDSQVTMMFWYRQQPGQSLTLIATANQGSEATYESGFVIDKFPISRPNLTFSTLTVSNMSPEDSSIYLCSIGEKAAETQYFGPGTRLLVL.

A few counts support this clonotype. The CDR3 reads CASSQSPRAGGYTF. The CDR3 coding sequence is TGTGCCAGCAGCCAATCGCCCCGGGCGGGAGGCTACACCTTC. The V and J genes are TRBV16 and TRBJ1-2; D uncertain. The CDR3 runs to 14 residues. Germline V gene lookup returns CDR1 KGHSY and CDR2 FQNENV. The ends were cut back, 0 bases at V and 8 bases at J, with 13 bases in the middle.

For this clonotype: One junction end does not reproduce the germline sequence, and a read error may be involved. The V and J genes are TRBV10-3 and TRBJ2-7; perhaps TRBD2 as D (6 bases). The CDR3 is made up of 15 amino acids. The germline gives CDR1 ENHRY, CDR2 SYGVKD. The CDR3 DNA follows: TGTGTCATCAGTGGAGGGGAGCAACTGCCCTACGAGCAGTACTTC. Translated, it gives CVISGGEQLPYEQYF.

This clonotype showed up just once. The junction differs from germline at one of its ends, possibly a read error. V gene TRBV6-2 or TRBV6-3 combines with J gene TRBJ2-1; 7 nucleotides agree with TRBD2. CDR1 and CDR2 from the germline V gene are MNHEY and SVGEGT. The CDR3 has 15 residues. As DNA, the CDR3 is TGTGCCAGTAGTTACGCTAGCGGAGGATACAATGAGCTGTTCTTC. This sequence encodes CASSYASGGYNELFF.

By share, this clonotype ranks as medium-sized. Here the CDR3 reads CASSLAGVSYNEQFF. For the CDR3, the DNA is TGTGCCAGCAGCTTAGCGGGGGTCTCCTACAATGAGCAGTTCTTC. The gene calls are TRBV11-2 and TRBJ2-1; weak D call: TRBD2 (6 bases). The CDR3 extends over 15 amino acids. The V end was cut by 1 base, the J end by 0 bases, with 7 bases between. From germline, CDR1 is SGHAT and CDR2 FQNNGV.

Of note for this clonotype: Relative to the germline gene, one junction end is altered; a read error may explain this. This chain joins TRBV28 and TRBJ1-5; D uncertain. The CDR3 sequence is 15 residues long. Looked up from germline, CDR1 is MDHEN and CDR2 is SYDVKM. The chain's CDR3 is CASSLSQYPNQPQHF. The CDR3, as DNA: TGCGCCAGCAGTTTATCCCAGTACCCCAATCAGCCCCAGCATTTT. Combining the CDR3 with reference TRBV28 and TRBJ1-5 gives the whole variable domain DVKVTQSSRYLVKRTGEKVFLECVQDMDHENMFWYRQDPGLGLRLIYFSYDVKMKEKGDIPEGYSVSREKKERFSLILESASTNQTSMYLCASSLSQYPNQPQHFGDGTRLSIL.

V and J are TRBV11-2 and TRBJ2-2, with 7 bases matching TRBD1. The CDR3 has 15 amino acids. Losses at the gene ends were 5 bases for V and 6 bases for J; bases not matched to a gene: 9. Germline values: CDR1 SGHAT, CDR2 FQNNGV. The CDR3 is CASSPERTGAGELFF. Written as DNA, the CDR3 is TGTGCCAGCAGCCCCGAAAGAACAGGGGCCGGGGAGCTGTTTTTT.

On this clonotype: One end of the junction fails to match germline, which may point to a read error. The J gene is TRBJ2-1, the V gene TRBV11-2; D remains unclear. The germline V gene encodes CDR1 SGHAT and CDR2 FQNNGV. This CDR3 spans 14 amino acids. The CDR3 sequence is CAGSPAAGGNEQFF. Here the CDR3 DNA reads TGTGCCGGCAGCCCCGCTGCAGGTGGTAATGAGCAGTTCTTC.

In its sample, this clonotype was seen a few times. J is TRBJ2-3 and V is TRBV29-1; D possibly corresponds to TRBD2 (8 bases). Per the germline V gene, CDR1 is SQVTM and CDR2 is ANQGSEA. The CDR3 is made up of 14 amino acids. V was shortened by 1 base and J by 15 bases, with 23 bases between the two germline ends. In DNA, the CDR3 is TGCAGCGTTGAAGTGGATAGCGGGACAGATATGCAATATTTT. Its translation is CSVEVDSGTDMQYF.

Note on this clonotype: A much larger clone differs by one base, so this may be a read error. The chain is built from TRBV5-1 and TRBJ2-4; possibly TRBD2 for D (6 bases). CDR1 is SGHRS and CDR2 is YFSETQ in the germline V gene. The CDR3 covers 14 residues. This CDR3 reads CASSGREDKHIQYF. CDR3 nucleotides: TGCGCCAGCAGCGGCAGGGAGGACAAACACATTCAGTACTTC.